The clone carrying this TCR beta chain was detected many times. What it binds is not known. The CDR3 regions of TCR beta were amplified from RNA transcripts. During a first-round RT-PCR of the TCR CDR3, the HTBI primer set was used. A single record per CDR3 protein comes from TCRdb applying MiXCR to the multiplex PCR reads. This sample has about 350,000 distinct CDR3 sequences, with 12% to 15% found just once. The data are from a study of T cells in Graves' hyperthyroidism and ophthalmopathy. The CDR3 is 15 amino acids. Germline V lookup: CDR1 SEHNR, CDR2 FQNEAQ (reference sequence). V was clipped by 5 bases and J by 3 bases; unmatched bases: 5. Findings and limits, study-wide: With a median lead of approximately six months before onset, the model predicted ophthalmopathy.

What was sequenced was blood. The receptor was isolated from a woman aged 35 to 49 with Graves' ophthalmopathy. V and J are TRBV7-9 and TRBJ2-3, with 10 bases fitting TRBD2. CDR3 in DNA: TGTGCCAGCAGCCCACTAGCGGGATTTACAGATACGCAGTATTTT. Translated, it gives CASSPLAGFTDTQYF.